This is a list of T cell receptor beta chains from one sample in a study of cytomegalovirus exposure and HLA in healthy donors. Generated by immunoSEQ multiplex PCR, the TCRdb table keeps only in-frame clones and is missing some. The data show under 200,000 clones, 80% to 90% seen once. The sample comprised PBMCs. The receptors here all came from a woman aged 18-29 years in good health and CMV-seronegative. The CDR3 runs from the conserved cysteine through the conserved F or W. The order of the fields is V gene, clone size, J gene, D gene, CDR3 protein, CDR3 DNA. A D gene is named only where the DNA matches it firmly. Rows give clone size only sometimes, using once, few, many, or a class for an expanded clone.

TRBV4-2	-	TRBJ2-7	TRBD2	CASSQDYASGGYEQYF	TGTGCCAGCAGCCAAGATTACGCTAGCGGGGGGTACGAGCAGTACTTC
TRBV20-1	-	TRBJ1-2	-	CSASGEGYTF	TGCAGTGCTAGCGGTGAAGGCTACACCTTC
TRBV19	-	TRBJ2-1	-	CASSIRGFKYNEQFF	TGTGCCAGTAGTATAAGGGGGTTTAAATACAATGAGCAGTTCTTC
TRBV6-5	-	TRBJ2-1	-	CASSYSAGGAYNEQFF	TGTGCCAGCAGTTACAGCGCTGGGGGGGCTTACAATGAGCAGTTCTTC
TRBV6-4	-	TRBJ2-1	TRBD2	CASSDPDLPSGSYNEQFF	TGTGCCAGCAGTGATCCCGATCTTCCTAGCGGATCCTACAATGAGCAGTTCTTC
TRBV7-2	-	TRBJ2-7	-	CASSPRTGFYEQYF	TGTGCCAGCAGCCCCCGGACTGGCTTCTACGAGCAGTACTTC
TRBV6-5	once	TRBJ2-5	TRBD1	CASSYQGTVKQETQYF	TGTGCCAGCAGTTACCAAGGGACAGTAAAGCAAGAGACCCAGTACTTC
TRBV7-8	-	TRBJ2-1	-	CASSSDRRADNEQFF	TGTGCCAGCAGCTCCGACCGGAGGGCTGACAATGAGCAGTTCTTC
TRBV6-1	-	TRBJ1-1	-	CASSLRGVDTEAFF	TGTGCCAGCAGCCTCAGGGGAGTTGATACTGAAGCTTTCTTT
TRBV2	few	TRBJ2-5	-	CASRGTYETQYF	TGTGCCAGCCGGGGGACCTACGAGACCCAGTACTTC
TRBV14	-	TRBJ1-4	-	CASSGTLGGRKLFF	TGTGCCAGCAGCGGAACTTTAGGCGGGAGGAAACTGTTTTTT
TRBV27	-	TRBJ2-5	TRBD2	CASSFRLAGGRETQYF	TGTGCCAGCAGTTTTAGACTAGCGGGAGGACGAGAGACCCAGTACTTC
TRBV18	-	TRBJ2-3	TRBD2	CASSPPGGRISTDTQYF	TGTGCCAGCTCACCACCGGGAGGGAGGATTAGCACAGATACGCAGTATTTT
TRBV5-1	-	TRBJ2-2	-	CASSLVPGINTGELFF	TGCGCCAGCAGCTTGGTGCCGGGAATAAACACCGGGGAGCTGTTTTTT
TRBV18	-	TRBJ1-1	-	CASSPPKGRMNTEAFF	TGTGCCAGCTCACCACCCAAGGGGCGCATGAACACTGAAGCTTTCTTT
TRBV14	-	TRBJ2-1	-	CASSLRGWSNEQFF	TGTGCCAGCAGCCTTCGGGGGTGGAGCAATGAGCAGTTCTTC
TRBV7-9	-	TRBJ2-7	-	CASSPQGGFHEQYF	TGTGCCAGCAGCCCCCAAGGCGGGTTCCACGAGCAGTACTTC
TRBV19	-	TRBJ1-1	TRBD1	CASYSGGLAREAFF	TGTGCCAGCTACTCAGGGGGCTTGGCTAGAGAAGCTTTCTTT
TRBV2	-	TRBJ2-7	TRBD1	CASSRDRSYEQYF	TGTGCCAGCAGTCGGGACAGATCCTACGAGCAGTACTTC
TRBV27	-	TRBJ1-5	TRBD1	CASSLRGQDQPQHF	TGTGCCAGCAGCCTCAGGGGGCAGGATCAGCCCCAGCATTTT
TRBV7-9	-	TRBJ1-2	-	CASSLDVRGDYGYTF	TGTGCCAGCAGCTTAGATGTACGGGGGGACTATGGCTACACCTTC
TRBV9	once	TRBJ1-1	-	CASSPTSGTEAFF	TGTGCCAGCAGCCCCACGTCAGGGACTGAAGCTTTCTTT
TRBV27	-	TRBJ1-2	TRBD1	CASTWTGGSRGYTF	TGTGCCAGCACTTGGACAGGGGGTTCTCGAGGCTACACCTTC
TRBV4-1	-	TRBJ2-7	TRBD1	CASSQRDSPSYEQYF	TGCGCCAGCAGCCAACGGGACAGTCCTTCCTACGAGCAGTACTTC
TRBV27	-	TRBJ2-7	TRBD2	CASSSQYGGGYEQYF	TGTGCCAGCAGTTCCCAATATGGGGGGGGCTACGAGCAGTACTTC
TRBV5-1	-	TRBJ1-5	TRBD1	CASSPGTGGFSNQPQHF	TGCGCCAGCAGCCCAGGGACAGGGGGCTTTAGCAATCAGCCCCAGCATTTT
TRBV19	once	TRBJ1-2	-	CASSIYGYGYTF	TGTGCCAGTAGTATTTACGGCTATGGCTACACCTTC
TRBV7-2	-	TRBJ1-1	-	CASSFSSIVTNTEAFF	TGTGCCAGCAGCTTTAGTTCGATCGTAACGAACACTGAAGCTTTCTTT
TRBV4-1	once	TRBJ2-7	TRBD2	CASSWEGTYEQYF	TGCGCCAGCAGCTGGGAGGGGACCTACGAGCAGTACTTC
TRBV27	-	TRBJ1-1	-	CASSFRDSGTEAFF	TGTGCCAGCAGTTTCCGGGATAGCGGCACTGAAGCTTTCTTT
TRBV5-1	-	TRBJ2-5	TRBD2	CASSLLAGAQETQYF	TGCGCCAGCAGCTTACTAGCGGGGGCCCAAGAGACCCAGTACTTC
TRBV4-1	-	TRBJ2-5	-	CASSQEGAANQETQYF	TGCGCCAGCAGCCAAGAAGGAGCAGCGAACCAAGAGACCCAGTACTTC
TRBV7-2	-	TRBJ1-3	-	CASSPGSAGNTIYF	TGTGCCAGCTCCCCAGGATCCGCTGGAAACACCATATATTTT
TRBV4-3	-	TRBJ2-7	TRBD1	CASSQAAGQGTIYEQYF	TGCGCCAGCAGCCAAGCAGCGGGACAGGGAACGATCTACGAGCAGTACTTC
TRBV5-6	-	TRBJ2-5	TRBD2	CASSLFPSGQTQYF	TGTGCCAGCAGCTTGTTCCCTAGCGGACAGACCCAGTACTTC
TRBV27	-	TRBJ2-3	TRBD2	CASRTLAGGTDTQYF	TGTGCCAGCAGAACACTAGCGGGAGGGACAGATACGCAGTATTTT
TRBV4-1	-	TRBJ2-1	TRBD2	CASSQILAGGPNEQFF	TGCGCCAGCAGCCAGATCCTAGCGGGAGGGCCAAATGAGCAGTTCTTC
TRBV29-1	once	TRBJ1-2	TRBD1	CSVVILTGFGYTF	TGCAGCGTTGTAATATTGACAGGGTTCGGCTACACCTTC
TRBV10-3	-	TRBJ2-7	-	CAIRHQGAYEQYF	TGTGCCATCCGTCACCAGGGTGCCTACGAGCAGTACTTC
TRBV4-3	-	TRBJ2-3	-	CASSQDPIGSGTDTQYF	TGCGCCAGCAGCCAAGATCCTATCGGGAGTGGCACAGATACGCAGTATTTT
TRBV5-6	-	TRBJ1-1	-	CASSLREGSLTEAFF	TGTGCCAGCAGCCTCAGGGAGGGTAGCTTAACTGAAGCTTTCTTT
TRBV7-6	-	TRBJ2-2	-	CASSLDRIGELFF	TGTGCCAGCAGCTTAGACAGGATCGGGGAGCTGTTTTTT
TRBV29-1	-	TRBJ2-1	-	CSVEDSHFYNEQFF	TGCAGCGTTGAAGATAGCCATTTCTACAATGAGCAGTTCTTC
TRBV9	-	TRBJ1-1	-	CASSPGGLNTEAFF	TGTGCCAGCTCGCCGGGGGGCTTGAACACTGAAGCTTTCTTT
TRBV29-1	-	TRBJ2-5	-	CSVAETQYF	TGCAGCGTTGCGGAGACCCAGTACTTC
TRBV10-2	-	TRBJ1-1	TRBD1	CASSVPGQSEAFF	TGCGCCAGCAGCGTCCCGGGACAGAGTGAAGCTTTCTTT
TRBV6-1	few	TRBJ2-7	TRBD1	CASSDDRVKDYEQYF	TGTGCCAGCAGTGACGACAGGGTCAAAGACTACGAGCAGTACTTC
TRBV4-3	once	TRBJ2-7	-	CASSQVLAETYEQYF	TGCGCCAGCAGCCAAGTGCTAGCAGAAACCTACGAGCAGTACTTC
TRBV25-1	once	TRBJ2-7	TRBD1	CASSAGTGGVEQYF	TGTGCCAGCAGTGCCGGGACAGGGGGCGTCGAGCAGTACTTC
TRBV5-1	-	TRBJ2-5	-	CASSPLQETQYF	TGCGCCAGCAGCCCCCTCCAAGAGACCCAGTACTTC
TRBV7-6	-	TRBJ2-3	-	CASSVSIRGTDTQYF	TGTGCCAGCAGCGTTAGCATCCGTGGCACAGATACGCAGTATTTT
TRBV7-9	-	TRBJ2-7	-	CASSSGHLSYEQYF	TGTGCCAGCAGCTCCGGACACCTGTCCTACGAGCAGTACTTC
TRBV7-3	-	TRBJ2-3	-	CASSPAGTGNTDTQYF	TGTGCCAGCAGCCCGGCAGGGACTGGCAACACAGATACGCAGTATTTT
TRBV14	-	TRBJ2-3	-	CASSQGESTSTDTQYF	TGTGCCAGCAGCCAAGGAGAGAGTACGAGCACAGATACGCAGTATTTT
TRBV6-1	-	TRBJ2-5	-	CASSAPSGETQYF	TGTGCCAGCAGTGCCCCCTCGGGAGAGACCCAGTACTTC
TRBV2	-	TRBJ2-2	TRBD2	CASSASGGASTGELFF	TGTGCCAGCAGTGCCAGCGGGGGGGCCTCCACCGGGGAGCTGTTTTTT
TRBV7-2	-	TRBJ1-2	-	CASSLSGGTNYGYTF	TGTGCCAGCAGCCTATCGGGAGGCACAAACTATGGCTACACCTTC